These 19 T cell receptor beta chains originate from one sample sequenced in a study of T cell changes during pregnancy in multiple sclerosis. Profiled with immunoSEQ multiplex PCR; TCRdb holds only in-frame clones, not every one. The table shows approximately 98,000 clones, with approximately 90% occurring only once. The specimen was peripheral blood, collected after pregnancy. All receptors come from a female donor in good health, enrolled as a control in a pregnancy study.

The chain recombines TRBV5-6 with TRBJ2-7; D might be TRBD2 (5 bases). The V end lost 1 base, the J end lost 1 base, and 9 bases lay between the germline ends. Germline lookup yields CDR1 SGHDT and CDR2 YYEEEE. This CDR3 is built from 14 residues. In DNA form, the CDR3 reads TGTGCCAGCAGCTTGAGGAGCGGATCCTACGAGCAGTACTTC. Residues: CASSLRSGSYEQYF.

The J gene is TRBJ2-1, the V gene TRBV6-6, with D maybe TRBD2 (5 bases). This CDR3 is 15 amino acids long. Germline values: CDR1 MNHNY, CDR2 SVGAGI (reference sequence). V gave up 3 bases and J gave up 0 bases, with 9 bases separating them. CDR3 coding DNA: TGTGCCAGCAGTTATCGGGATATCTCCTACAATGAGCAGTTCTTC. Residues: CASSYRDISYNEQFF.

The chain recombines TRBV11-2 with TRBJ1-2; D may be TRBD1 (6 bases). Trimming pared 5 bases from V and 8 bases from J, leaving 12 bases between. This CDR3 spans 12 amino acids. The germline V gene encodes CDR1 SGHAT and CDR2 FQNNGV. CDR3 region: CASSEQGRGYTF. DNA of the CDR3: TGTGCCAGCAGCGAACAGGGAAGGGGCTACACCTTC.

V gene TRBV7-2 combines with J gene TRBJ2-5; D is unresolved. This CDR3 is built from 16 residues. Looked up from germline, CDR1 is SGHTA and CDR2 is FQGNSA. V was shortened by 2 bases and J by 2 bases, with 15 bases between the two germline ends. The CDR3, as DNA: TGTGCCAGCAGCTTACCGCCCCATGCAGAACAAGAGACCCAGTACTTC. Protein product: CASSLPPHAEQETQYF.

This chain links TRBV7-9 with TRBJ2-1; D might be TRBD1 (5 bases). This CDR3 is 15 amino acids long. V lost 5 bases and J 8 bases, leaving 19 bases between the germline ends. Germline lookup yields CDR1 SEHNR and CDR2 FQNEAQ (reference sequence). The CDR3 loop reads CASSPAGSYPDEQFF. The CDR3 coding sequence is TGTGCCAGCAGCCCTGCAGGGTCCTATCCCGATGAGCAGTTCTTC.

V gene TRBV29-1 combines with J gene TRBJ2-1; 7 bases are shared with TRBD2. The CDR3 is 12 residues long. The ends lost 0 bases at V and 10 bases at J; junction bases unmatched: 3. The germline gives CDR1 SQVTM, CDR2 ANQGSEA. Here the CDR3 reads CSVEDWGGEQFF. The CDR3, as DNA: TGCAGCGTTGAAGATTGGGGGGGGGAGCAGTTCTTC.

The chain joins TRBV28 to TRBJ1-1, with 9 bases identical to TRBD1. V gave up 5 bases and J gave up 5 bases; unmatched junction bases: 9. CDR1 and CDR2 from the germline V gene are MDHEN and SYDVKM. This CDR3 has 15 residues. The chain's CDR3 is CASSPISTGGTEAFF. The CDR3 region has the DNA TGTGCCAGCAGTCCCATCTCGACAGGGGGAACTGAAGCTTTCTTT.

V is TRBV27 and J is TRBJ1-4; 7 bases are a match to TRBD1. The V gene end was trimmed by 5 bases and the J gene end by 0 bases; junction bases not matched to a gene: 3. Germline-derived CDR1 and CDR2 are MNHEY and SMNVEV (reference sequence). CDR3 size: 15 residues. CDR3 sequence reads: CASSPGTATNEKLFF. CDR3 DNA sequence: TGTGCCAGCAGTCCTGGGACAGCAACTAATGAAAAACTGTTTTTT. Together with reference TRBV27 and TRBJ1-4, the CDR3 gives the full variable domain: EAQVTQNPRYLITVTGKKLTVTCSQNMNHEYMSWYRQDPGLGLRQIYYSMNVEVTDKGDVPEGYKVSRKEKRNFPLILESPSPNQTSLYFCASSPGTATNEKLFFGSGTQLSVL.

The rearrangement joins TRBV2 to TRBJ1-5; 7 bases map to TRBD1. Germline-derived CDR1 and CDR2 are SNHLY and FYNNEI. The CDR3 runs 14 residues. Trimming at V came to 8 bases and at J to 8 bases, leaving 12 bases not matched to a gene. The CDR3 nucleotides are TGTGCCAGCGCCGAGCTGACAGGGTTCGAGCCCCAGCATTTT. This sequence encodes CASAELTGFEPQHF.

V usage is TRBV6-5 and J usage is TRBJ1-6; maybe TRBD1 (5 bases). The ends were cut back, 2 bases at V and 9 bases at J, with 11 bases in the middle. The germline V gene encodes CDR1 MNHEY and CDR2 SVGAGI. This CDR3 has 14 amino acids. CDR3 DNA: TGTGCCAGCAGTTACCCAGGGTCTGGTTCACCCCTCCACTTT. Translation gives CASSYPGSGSPLHF.

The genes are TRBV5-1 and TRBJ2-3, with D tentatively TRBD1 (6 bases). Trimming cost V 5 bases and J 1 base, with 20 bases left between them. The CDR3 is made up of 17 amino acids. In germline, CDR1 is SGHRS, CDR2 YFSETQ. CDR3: CASRPIHRTAGTDTQYF. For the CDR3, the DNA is TGCGCCAGCAGACCGATACACCGGACAGCGGGCACAGATACGCAGTATTTT.

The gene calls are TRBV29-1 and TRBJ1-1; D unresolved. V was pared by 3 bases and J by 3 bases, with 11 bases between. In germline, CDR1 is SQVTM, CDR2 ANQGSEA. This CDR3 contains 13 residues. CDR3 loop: CSVEEGFDTEAFF. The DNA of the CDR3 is TGCAGCGTTGAGGAGGGTTTTGACACTGAAGCTTTCTTT.

The CDR3 DNA sequence: TGTGCCAGCAGCTTAGATACAGGGGGTGAGCAGTTCTTC. Translating it yields CASSLDTGGEQFF. The V call is TRBV11-3, the J call TRBJ2-1, with 8 bases that match TRBD1. The CDR3 is 13 residues long. Per germline, CDR1 SGHNT and CDR2 YENEEA. V shed 0 bases and J 9 bases; nucleotides not matched to a gene: 1. Looking up the rest from reference TRBV11-3 and TRBJ2-1 gives the full variable domain: EAGVVQSPRYKIIEKKQPVAFWCNPISGHNTLYWYLQNLGQGPELLIRYENEEAVDDSQLPKDRFSAERLKGVDSTLKIQPAELGDSAVYLCASSLDTGGEQFFGPGTRLTVL.

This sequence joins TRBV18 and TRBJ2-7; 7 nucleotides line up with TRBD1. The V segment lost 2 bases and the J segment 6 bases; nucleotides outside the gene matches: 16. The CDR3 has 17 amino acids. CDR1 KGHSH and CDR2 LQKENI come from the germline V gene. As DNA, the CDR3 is TGTGCCAGCTCACCAATTAGAGGGGGCGTACCCCGCGGCGAGCAGTACTTC. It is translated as CASSPIRGGVPRGEQYF.

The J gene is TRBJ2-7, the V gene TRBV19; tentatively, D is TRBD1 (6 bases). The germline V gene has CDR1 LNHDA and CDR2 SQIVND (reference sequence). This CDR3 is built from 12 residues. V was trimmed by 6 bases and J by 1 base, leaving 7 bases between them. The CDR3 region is CASSDRSYEQYF. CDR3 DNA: TGTGCCAGTAGCGACAGGTCCTACGAGCAGTACTTC.

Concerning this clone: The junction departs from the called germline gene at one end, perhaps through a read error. The CDR3, as DNA: TGTGCCAGCGGTTTATCGGCGGGGAATGAGCAGTTCTTC. Encoded protein: CASGLSAGNEQFF. V usage is TRBV27 and J usage is TRBJ2-1; tentative D call: TRBD2 (6 bases). The CDR3 contains 13 residues. Germline loops: CDR1 MNHEY, CDR2 SMNVEV (reference sequence).

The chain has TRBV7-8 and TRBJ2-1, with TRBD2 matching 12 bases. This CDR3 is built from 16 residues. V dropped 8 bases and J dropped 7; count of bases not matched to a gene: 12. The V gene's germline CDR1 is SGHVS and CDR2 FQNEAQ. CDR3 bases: TGTGCCAGCGCACGCCTAGCGGGGGGGAACCGGAATGAGCAGTTCTTC. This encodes CASARLAGGNRNEQFF.

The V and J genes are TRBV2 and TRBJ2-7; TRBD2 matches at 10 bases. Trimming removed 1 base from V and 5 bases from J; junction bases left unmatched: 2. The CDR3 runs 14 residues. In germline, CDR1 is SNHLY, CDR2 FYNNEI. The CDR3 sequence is CASSEGLAGDEQYF. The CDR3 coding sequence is TGTGCCAGCAGTGAAGGGCTAGCGGGAGACGAGCAGTACTTC.

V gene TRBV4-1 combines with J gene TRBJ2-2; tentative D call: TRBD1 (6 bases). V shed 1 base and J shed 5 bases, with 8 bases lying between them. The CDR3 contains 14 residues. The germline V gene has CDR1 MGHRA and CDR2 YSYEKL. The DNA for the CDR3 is TGCGCCAGCAGCCAAGTAGGGGGAACCGGGGAGCTGTTTTTT. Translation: CASSQVGGTGELFF.